The clone carrying this TCR beta chain occurred once. Its cognate antigen is unknown. These data belong to a study of cytomegalovirus exposure and HLA in healthy donors. Study-wide results and caveats: HLA alleles showed associations with 15,000 to 20,000 TCR beta sequences in a later analysis, at a 0.05 false discovery rate. Certain indistinguishable V segments, among them TRBV6-2 and TRBV6-3, were excluded.

PCR used 60 Vbeta primers and 13 Jbeta primers. Only in-frame clones appear in the TCRdb table, and some are missing; sequencing was by immunoSEQ multiplex PCR. This sample yields about 140,000 clones, of which about 79% are seen a single time; 1.5% to 2% belongs to the top ten. V lost 5 bases to trimming and J lost 6 bases, with 7 bases between them. Germline assignment: CDR1 LGHNT and CDR2 FRNRAP. This CDR3 is 12 amino acids long. V gene TRBV12-5 combines with J gene TRBJ1-4; D gene unclear. The sample consisted of PBMCs. The receptor was derived from a woman younger than 45 in good health and CMV-seronegative. CDR3 nucleotide sequence: TGTGCTAGTGGTCAGGATTATGAAAAACTGTTTTTT. It specifies CASGQDYEKLFF.